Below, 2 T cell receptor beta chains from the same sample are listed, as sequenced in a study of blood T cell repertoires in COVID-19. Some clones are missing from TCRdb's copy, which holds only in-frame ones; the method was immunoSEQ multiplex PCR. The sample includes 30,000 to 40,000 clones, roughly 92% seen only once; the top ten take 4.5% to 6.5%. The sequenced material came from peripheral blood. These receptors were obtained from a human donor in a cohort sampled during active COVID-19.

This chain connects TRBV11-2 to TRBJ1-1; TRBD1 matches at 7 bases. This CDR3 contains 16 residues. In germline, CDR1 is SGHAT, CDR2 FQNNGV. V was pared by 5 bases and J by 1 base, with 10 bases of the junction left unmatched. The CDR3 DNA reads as TGTGCCAGCAGCCCGGAACTAGGGACAGCGAACACTGAAGCTTTCTTT. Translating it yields CASSPELGTANTEAFF.

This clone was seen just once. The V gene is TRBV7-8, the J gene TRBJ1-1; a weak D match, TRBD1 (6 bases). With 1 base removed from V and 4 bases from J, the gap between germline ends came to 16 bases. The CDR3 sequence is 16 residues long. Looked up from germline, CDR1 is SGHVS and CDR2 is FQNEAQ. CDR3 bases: TGTGCCAGCAGCTTAGAGCTCAGACAGGAGAGCACTGAAGCTTTCTTT. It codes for CASSLELRQESTEAFF.